This record covers a single T cell receptor beta chain. Data came from immunoSEQ multiplex PCR; TCRdb stores just in-frame clones and leaves some out. The sample consists of 40,000 to 45,000 clones, 91% of them appearing once. This sample stems from a study of PD-L1 blockade in urothelial cancer. The V and J ends lost 8 bases and 8 bases respectively, with 15 bases between them. Germline CDR1 reads SNHLY; CDR2 reads FYNNEI. There are 12 residues in the CDR3. The sample's time point: peripheral blood 6 weeks after treatment start. This receptor was identified in a man in his sixties or seventies with urothelial cancer. Sequencing was performed on PBMCs, taken around atezolizumab (anti-PD-L1) treatment. V usage is TRBV2 and J usage is TRBJ1-2; tentatively, D is TRBD1 (6 bases). The CDR3 DNA sequence: TGTGCCAGCTCCGGGGGGGCTGGGGGCTACACCTTC. Amino acid sequence: CASSGGAGGYTF.